This T cell receptor (beta chain) was captured by sequencing in a study of blood T cells in healthy people across ages. The CDR3 consists of 12 residues. Between the trimmed V and J ends, which lost 8 bases and 9 bases, there was a span of 12 bases. Germline-derived CDR1 and CDR2 are SGHRS and YFSETQ. For the second PCR, which ran for about 7 to 11 cycles, a sample-barcoded 5' primer and a J-beta primer mix were used. TCRdb re-analysed the 5' RACE reads in MiXCR, keeping a single row per CDR3 protein. The sample shows some 1.4 million distinct CDR3 sequences, approximately 38% of them seen only once.

The chain uses TRBV5-1 and TRBJ1-6; D not certain. This sequence was found in a woman in her late teens or twenties in good health. Sample: blood. CDR3 sequence: CAREPGSSPLHF. In DNA form, the CDR3 reads TGCGCCAGGGAACCCGGTAGTTCACCCCTCCACTTT.